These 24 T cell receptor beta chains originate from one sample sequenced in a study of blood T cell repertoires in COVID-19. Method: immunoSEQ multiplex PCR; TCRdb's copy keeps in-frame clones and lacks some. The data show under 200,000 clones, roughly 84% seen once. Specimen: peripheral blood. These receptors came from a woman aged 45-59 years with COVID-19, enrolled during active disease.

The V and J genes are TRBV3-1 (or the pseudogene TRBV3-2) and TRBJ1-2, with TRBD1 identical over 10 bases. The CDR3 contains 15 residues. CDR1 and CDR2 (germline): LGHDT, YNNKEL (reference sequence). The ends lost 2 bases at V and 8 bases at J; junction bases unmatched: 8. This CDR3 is CASSQPPDRGRGYTF. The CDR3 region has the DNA TGTGCCAGCAGCCAACCCCCTGACAGGGGGCGAGGCTACACCTTC.

The CDR3 DNA follows: TGTGCCAGCAGCCAAGATCGGGAATTGGCTAATGAAAAACTGTTTTTT. Its protein is CASSQDRELANEKLFF. The chain links TRBV4-2 to TRBJ1-4; no clear D gene. The CDR3 spans 16 residues. Trimming left V 0 bases short and J 3 bases short, with 11 bases between. Germline assignment: CDR1 LGHNA and CDR2 YNFKEQ.

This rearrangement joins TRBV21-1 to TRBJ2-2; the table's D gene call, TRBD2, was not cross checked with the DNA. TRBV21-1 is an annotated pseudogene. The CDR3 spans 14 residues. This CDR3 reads CASSLMEGPGELFF. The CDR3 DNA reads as TGTGCCAGCAGCCTTATGGAGGGGCCCGGGGAGCTGTTTTTT.

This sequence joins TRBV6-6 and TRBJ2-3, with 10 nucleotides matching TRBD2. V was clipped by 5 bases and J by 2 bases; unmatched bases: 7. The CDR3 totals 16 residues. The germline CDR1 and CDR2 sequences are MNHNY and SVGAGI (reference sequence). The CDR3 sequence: CASSPHSGGPTDTQYF. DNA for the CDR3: TGTGCCAGCAGTCCTCATAGCGGGGGGCCCACAGATACGCAGTATTTT.

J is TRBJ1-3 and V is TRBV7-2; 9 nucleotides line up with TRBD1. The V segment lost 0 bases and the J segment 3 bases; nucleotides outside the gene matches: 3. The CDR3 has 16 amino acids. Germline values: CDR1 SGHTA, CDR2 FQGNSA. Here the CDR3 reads CASSLALTGGGNTIYF. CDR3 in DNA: TGTGCCAGCAGCTTAGCTCTGACAGGGGGTGGAAACACCATATATTTT. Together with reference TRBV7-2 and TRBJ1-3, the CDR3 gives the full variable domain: GAGVSQSPSNKVTEKGKDVELRCDPISGHTALYWYRQSLGQGLEFLIYFQGNSAPDKSGLPSDRFSAERTGGSVSTLTIQRTQQEDSAVYLCASSLALTGGGNTIYFGEGSWLTVV.

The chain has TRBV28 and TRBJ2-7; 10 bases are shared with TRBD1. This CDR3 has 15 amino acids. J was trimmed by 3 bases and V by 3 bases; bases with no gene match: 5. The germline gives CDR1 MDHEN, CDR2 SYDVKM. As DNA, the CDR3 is TGTGCCAGCAGTTTCAGGGACAGGGGTTACTACGAGCAGTACTTC. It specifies CASSFRDRGYYEQYF.

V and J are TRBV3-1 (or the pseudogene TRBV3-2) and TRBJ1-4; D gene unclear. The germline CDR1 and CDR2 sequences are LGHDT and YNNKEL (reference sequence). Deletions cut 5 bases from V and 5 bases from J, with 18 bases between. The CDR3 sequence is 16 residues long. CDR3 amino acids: CASSSFSDYRNEKLFF. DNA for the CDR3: TGTGCCAGCAGCTCTTTTTCGGACTATAGGAATGAAAAACTGTTTTTT.

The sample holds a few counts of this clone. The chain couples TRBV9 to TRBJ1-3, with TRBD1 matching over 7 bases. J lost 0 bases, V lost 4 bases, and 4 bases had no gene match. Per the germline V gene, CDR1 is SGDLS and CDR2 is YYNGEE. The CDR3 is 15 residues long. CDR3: CASSQGVGSGNTIYF. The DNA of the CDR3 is TGTGCCAGCAGCCAGGGGGTCGGCTCTGGAAACACCATATATTTT.

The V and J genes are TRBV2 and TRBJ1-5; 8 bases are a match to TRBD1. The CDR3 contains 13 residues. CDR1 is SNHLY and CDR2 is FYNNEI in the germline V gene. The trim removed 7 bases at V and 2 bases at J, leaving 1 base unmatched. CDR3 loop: CASMGQGNQPQHF. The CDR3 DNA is TGTGCCAGCATGGGACAGGGCAATCAGCCCCAGCATTTT.

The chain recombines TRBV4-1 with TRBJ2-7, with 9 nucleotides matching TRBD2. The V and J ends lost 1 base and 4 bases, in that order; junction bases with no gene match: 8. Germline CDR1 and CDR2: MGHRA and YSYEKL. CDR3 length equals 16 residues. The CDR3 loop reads CASSQVARGGVYEQYF. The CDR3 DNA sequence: TGCGCCAGCAGCCAAGTGGCGCGGGGGGGCGTGTACGAGCAGTACTTC.

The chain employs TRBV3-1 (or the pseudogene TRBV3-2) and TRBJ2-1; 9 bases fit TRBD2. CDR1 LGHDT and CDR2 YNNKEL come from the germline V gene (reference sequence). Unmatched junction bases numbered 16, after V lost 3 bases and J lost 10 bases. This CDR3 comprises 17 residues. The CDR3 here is CASSQARWVAGAQEQFF. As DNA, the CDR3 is TGTGCCAGCAGCCAGGCTCGATGGGTAGCGGGGGCTCAGGAGCAGTTCTTC.

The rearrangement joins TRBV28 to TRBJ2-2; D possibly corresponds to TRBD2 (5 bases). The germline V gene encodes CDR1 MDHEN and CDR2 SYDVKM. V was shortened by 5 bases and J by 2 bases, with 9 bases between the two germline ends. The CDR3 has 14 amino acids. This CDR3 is CASSLGLNTGELFF. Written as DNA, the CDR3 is TGTGCCAGCAGTCTCGGACTTAACACCGGGGAGCTGTTTTTT.

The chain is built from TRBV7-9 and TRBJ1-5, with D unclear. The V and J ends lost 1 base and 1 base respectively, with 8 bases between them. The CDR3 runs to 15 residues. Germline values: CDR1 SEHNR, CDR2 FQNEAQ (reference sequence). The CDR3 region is CASSLGQFSNQPQHF. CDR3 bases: TGTGCCAGCAGCTTAGGACAATTCAGCAATCAGCCCCAGCATTTT.

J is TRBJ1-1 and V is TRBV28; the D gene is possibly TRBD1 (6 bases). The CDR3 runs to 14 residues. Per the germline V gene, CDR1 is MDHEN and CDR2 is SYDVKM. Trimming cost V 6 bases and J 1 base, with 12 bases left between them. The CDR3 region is CASSIEQGNTEAFF. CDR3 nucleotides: TGTGCCAGCAGCATCGAACAGGGGAACACTGAAGCTTTCTTT.

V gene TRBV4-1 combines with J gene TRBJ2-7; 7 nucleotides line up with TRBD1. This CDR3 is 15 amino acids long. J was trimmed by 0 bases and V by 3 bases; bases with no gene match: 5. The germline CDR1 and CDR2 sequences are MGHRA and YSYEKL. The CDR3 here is CASSHPPGGSYEQYF. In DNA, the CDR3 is TGCGCCAGCAGCCACCCGCCAGGGGGCTCCTACGAGCAGTACTTC.

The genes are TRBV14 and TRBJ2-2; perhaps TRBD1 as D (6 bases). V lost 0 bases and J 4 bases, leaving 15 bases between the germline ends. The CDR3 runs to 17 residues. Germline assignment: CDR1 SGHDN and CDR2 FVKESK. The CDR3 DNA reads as TGTGCCAGCAGCCAAGAGGACAGAAGTCCGATCACCGGGGAGCTGTTTTTT. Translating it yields CASSQEDRSPITGELFF.

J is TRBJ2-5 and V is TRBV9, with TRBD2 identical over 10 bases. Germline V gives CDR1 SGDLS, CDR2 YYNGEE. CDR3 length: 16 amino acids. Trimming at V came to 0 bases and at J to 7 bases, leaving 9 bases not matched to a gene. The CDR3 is CASSVAASGGRGTQYF. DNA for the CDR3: TGTGCCAGCAGCGTAGCCGCTAGCGGGGGACGGGGGACCCAGTACTTC.

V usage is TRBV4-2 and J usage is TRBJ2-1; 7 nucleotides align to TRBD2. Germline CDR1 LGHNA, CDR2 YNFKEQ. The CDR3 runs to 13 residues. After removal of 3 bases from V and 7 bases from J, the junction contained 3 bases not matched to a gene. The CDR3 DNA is TGTGCCAGCAGCCACGGACTAGGAAATGAGCAGTTCTTC. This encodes CASSHGLGNEQFF.

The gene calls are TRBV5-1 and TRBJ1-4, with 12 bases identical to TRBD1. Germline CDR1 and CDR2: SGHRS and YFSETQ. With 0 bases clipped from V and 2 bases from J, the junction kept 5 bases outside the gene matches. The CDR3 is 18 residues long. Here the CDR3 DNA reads TGCGCCAGCAGCTTGGCTGGGACAGGGGGCGCGACTAATGAAAAACTGTTTTTT. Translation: CASSLAGTGGATNEKLFF.

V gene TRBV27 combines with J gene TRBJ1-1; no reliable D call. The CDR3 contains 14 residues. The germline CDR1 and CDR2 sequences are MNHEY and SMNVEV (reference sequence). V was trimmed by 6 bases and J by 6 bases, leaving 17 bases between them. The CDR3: CASRPGTRGSEAFF. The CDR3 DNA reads TGTGCCAGCAGACCCGGCACACGAGGTTCTGAAGCTTTCTTT.

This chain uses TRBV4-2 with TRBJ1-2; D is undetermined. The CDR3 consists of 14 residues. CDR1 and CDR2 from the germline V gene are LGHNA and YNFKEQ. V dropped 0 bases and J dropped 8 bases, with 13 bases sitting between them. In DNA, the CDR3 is TGTGCCAGCAGCCAAGATCGTACATCAGGCGGCTACACCTTC. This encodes CASSQDRTSGGYTF.

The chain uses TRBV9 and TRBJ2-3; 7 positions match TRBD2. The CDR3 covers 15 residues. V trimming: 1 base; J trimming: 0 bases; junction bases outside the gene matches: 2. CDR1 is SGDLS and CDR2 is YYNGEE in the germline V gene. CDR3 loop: CASSVFGGSTDTQYF. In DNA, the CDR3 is TGTGCCAGCAGCGTATTCGGGGGGAGCACAGATACGCAGTATTTT.

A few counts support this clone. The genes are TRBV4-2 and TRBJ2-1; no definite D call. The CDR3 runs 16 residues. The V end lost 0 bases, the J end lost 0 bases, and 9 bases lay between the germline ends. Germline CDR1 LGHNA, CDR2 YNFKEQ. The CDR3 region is CASSQDPRTSYNEQFF. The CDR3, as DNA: TGTGCCAGCAGCCAAGATCCGAGAACCTCCTACAATGAGCAGTTCTTC.

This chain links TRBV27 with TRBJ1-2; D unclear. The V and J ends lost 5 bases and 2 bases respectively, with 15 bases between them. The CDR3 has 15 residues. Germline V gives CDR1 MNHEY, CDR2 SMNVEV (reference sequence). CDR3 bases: TGTGCCAGCAGTCTACACGGGTCGGAAAACTATGGCTACACCTTC. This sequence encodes CASSLHGSENYGYTF.